These 14 T cell receptor beta chains were all obtained from the same sample, sequenced in a study of blood T cell repertoires in COVID-19. Here immunoSEQ multiplex PCR was the method, and the copy in TCRdb shows in-frame clones only, minus some. This table has about 200,000 clones, approximately 86% appearing once. What was sequenced was PBMCs or T cells enriched from blood (not recorded which). Receptor source: a woman in her 30s who had recovered from COVID-19.

This chain links TRBV20-1 with TRBJ2-2; the D is unclear. Germline CDR1 DFQATT, CDR2 SNEGSKA (reference sequence). This CDR3 is built from 11 residues. The ends were cut back, 5 bases at V and 4 bases at J, with 5 bases in the middle. In DNA, the CDR3 is TGCAGTGCTCGGGTCACCGGGGAGCTGTTTTTT. Amino acids: CSARVTGELFF.

V is TRBV27 and J is TRBJ1-5, with 7 bases lining up with TRBD1. CDR1 is MNHEY and CDR2 is SMNVEV in the germline V gene (reference sequence). V lost 4 bases and J lost 3; bases outside the gene matches: 6. This CDR3 is built from 15 residues. CDR3 in amino acids: CASSSHGQDNQPQHF. The CDR3 bases are TGTGCCAGCAGTTCCCACGGACAGGACAATCAGCCCCAGCATTTT.

The J gene is TRBJ1-5, the V gene TRBV3-1 (or the pseudogene TRBV3-2), with 7 nucleotides matching TRBD1. CDR3 length: 15 residues. V lost 4 bases and J lost 4; bases outside the gene matches: 7. Germline V lookup: CDR1 LGHDT, CDR2 YNNKEL (reference sequence). The CDR3 nucleotides are TGTGCCAGCAGCCGTGGGACAGACCTAAATCAGCCCCAGCATTTT. This encodes CASSRGTDLNQPQHF.

The chain joins TRBV7-2 to TRBJ1-1; unclear D gene. In germline, CDR1 is SGHTA, CDR2 FQGNSA. The CDR3 spans 15 residues. Trimming removed 5 bases from V and 4 bases from J, with 17 bases in between. The CDR3 DNA follows: TGTGCCAGCAGCCTCCTAGTCTCCTCAGTCACTGAAGCTTTCTTT. As protein: CASSLLVSSVTEAFF.

About this clone: Within the sample, other DNA sequences also encode this same CDR3. The chain links TRBV19 to TRBJ1-5; D may be TRBD1 (6 bases). The CDR3 is 15 amino acids. Trimming left V 6 bases short and J 0 bases short, with 12 bases between. Germline CDR1 LNHDA, CDR2 SQIVND (reference sequence). The CDR3 here is CASSLDRNSNQPQHF. CDR3 nucleotide sequence: TGTGCCAGTAGCTTGGACAGAAATAGCAATCAGCCCCAGCATTTT.

The chain has TRBV5-1 and TRBJ1-2; maybe TRBD1 (6 bases). CDR1 SGHRS and CDR2 YFSETQ come from the germline V gene. Trimming removed 4 bases from V and 4 bases from J, with 17 bases in between. CDR3 length: 15 amino acids. In DNA form, the CDR3 reads TGCGCCAGCAGCCTACTACAACAGGGTACCTATGGCTACACCTTC. Protein sequence: CASSLLQQGTYGYTF.

This clone was detected a few times. The chain is built from TRBV24-1 and TRBJ1-1, with D perhaps matching TRBD1 (5 bases). The ends were cut back, 10 bases at V and 4 bases at J, with 9 bases in the middle. The CDR3 sequence is 11 residues long. The germline CDR1 and CDR2 sequences are KGHDR and SFDVKD. The CDR3 nucleotides are TGTGCCACGTTCCAGGGCACTGAAGCTTTCTTT. This sequence encodes CATFQGTEAFF.

This rearrangement joins TRBV7-8 to TRBJ1-4; D unresolved. This CDR3 comprises 13 residues. Germline V CDR1 and CDR2: SGHVS, FQNEAQ. V lost 1 base, J lost 10 bases, and 10 bases lay in between. In DNA form, the CDR3 reads TGTGCCAGCAGCTTAGTTAGGGAGGGAAAACTGTTTTTT. Amino acid sequence: CASSLVREGKLFF.

This clone was seen a single time. The chain carries TRBV19 and TRBJ1-3; no firm D call. Germline V lookup: CDR1 LNHDA, CDR2 SQIVND (reference sequence). V dropped 7 bases and J dropped 0 bases, with 7 bases sitting between them. CDR3 size: 13 residues. The CDR3 region is CASNEGSGNTIYF. The CDR3 nucleotides read TGTGCCAGTAACGAGGGCTCTGGAAACACCATATATTTT.

This clone has a count of ten or more. The chain carries TRBV6-4 and TRBJ1-1; D is unresolved. V was pared by 0 bases and J by 1 base, with 6 bases between. Germline values: CDR1 MRHNA, CDR2 SNTAGT. This CDR3 comprises 14 residues. In DNA form, the CDR3 reads TGTGCCAGCAGTGACTCCCTCGGGAACACTGAAGCTTTCTTT. It codes for CASSDSLGNTEAFF.

The chain uses TRBV6-5 and TRBJ1-1; the match to TRBD1 covers 7 bases. CDR3 length equals 16 residues. From germline, CDR1 is MNHEY and CDR2 SVGAGI. V shed 2 bases, J shed 0 bases, and the junction held 6 bases outside the gene matches. In nucleotides, the CDR3 is TGTGCCAGCAGTTACGGTGGACAGGACATGAACACTGAAGCTTTCTTT. Its protein product is CASSYGGQDMNTEAFF.

The chain links TRBV2 to TRBJ1-2; possibly TRBD1 for D (5 bases). Between the trimmed V and J ends, which lost 3 bases and 7 bases, there was a span of 12 bases. The CDR3 spans 13 residues. Germline CDR1 is SNHLY and CDR2 is FYNNEI. The CDR3 DNA reads as TGTGCCAGCAGTGAGTACGGGGGAGCTGGCTACACCTTC. Amino acid sequence: CASSEYGGAGYTF.

CDR3 sequence: CASSGTEWNQPQHF. In DNA form, the CDR3 reads TGTGCCAGCAGTGGGACAGAGTGGAATCAGCCCCAGCATTTT. The V call is TRBV2, the J call TRBJ1-5; D might be TRBD1 (6 bases). Germline V CDR1 and CDR2: SNHLY, FYNNEI. The CDR3 contains 14 residues. V lost 4 bases and J 4 bases, leaving 11 bases between the germline ends.

The chain joins TRBV27 to TRBJ1-6; D uncertain. The CDR3 extends over 15 amino acids. Trimming pared 0 bases from V and 12 bases from J, leaving 15 bases between. Germline V gene lookup returns CDR1 MNHEY and CDR2 SMNVEV (reference sequence). CDR3 amino acids: CASSLSVAPFQPLHF. The CDR3 coding sequence is TGTGCCAGCAGTTTATCCGTTGCGCCGTTTCAACCCCTCCACTTT.